Listed below are T cell receptor beta chains from one sample, sequenced in a study of blood T cells in healthy people across ages. TCRdb redid the calling of the 5' RACE reads with MiXCR, one entry per CDR3 protein. The sample lists 800,000 or so distinct CDR3 sequences; roughly 46% were seen once. Sequenced input: blood. All receptors come from an elderly man in good health. CDR3s include the opening cysteine and the closing phenylalanine or tryptophan. D genes are given only for firm matches. Clone size is shown for a subset of rows, as once, few, many or a class of expanded clone.

V gene: TRBV7-9
J gene: TRBJ1-1
clone size: many
D gene: TRBD1
CDR3 DNA: TGTGCCAGCAGGGCCCGGGACAGGGGATCTGACGGGGCCTATGAAGCTTTCTTT
CDR3 protein: CASRARDRGSDGAYEAFF

V gene: TRBV18
J gene: TRBJ2-5
clone size: -
D gene: -
CDR3 DNA: TGTGCCAGCTCACCGTACTCTAGAATCCAAGAGACCCAGTACTTC
CDR3 protein: CASSPYSRIQETQYF

V gene: TRBV5-1
J gene: TRBJ2-7
clone size: -
D gene: -
CDR3 DNA: TGCGCCAGCAGCTTGCACGAACCTTCCTACGAGCAGTACTTC
CDR3 protein: CASSLHEPSYEQYF

V gene: TRBV20-1
J gene: TRBJ2-6
clone size: few
D gene: TRBD2
CDR3 DNA: TGCAGTGCTAGAATCGGGCTAGCGGGACAAAAAAGCTCTGGGGCCAACGTCCTGACTTTC
CDR3 protein: CSARIGLAGQKSSGANVLTF

V gene: TRBV7-9
J gene: TRBJ2-1
clone size: -
D gene: TRBD2
CDR3 DNA: TGTGCCAGCAGCTTAGATGGGACTAGCGGGACCACACGCTACAATGAGCAGTTCTTC
CDR3 protein: CASSLDGTSGTTRYNEQFF

V gene: TRBV6-1
J gene: TRBJ2-1
clone size: few
D gene: -
CDR3 DNA: TGTGCCAGCAGTGAAGCGCTCAGAGAGCAGTTCTTC
CDR3 protein: CASSEALREQFF

V gene: TRBV7-2
J gene: TRBJ2-4
clone size: -
D gene: -
CDR3 DNA: TGTGCCAGCAGTGTGACTGAAGCCAAAAACATTCAGTACTTC
CDR3 protein: CASSVTEAKNIQYF

V gene: TRBV4-3
J gene: TRBJ2-7
clone size: -
D gene: TRBD1
CDR3 DNA: TGCGCCAGCAGCCAAGAAGGACAGGGCCGATACGAGCAGTACTTC
CDR3 protein: CASSQEGQGRYEQYF

V gene: TRBV12-3/TRBV12-4
J gene: TRBJ2-7
clone size: -
D gene: -
CDR3 DNA: TGTGCCAGCACATTGGGACAATACTCCTACGAGCAGTACTTC
CDR3 protein: CASTLGQYSYEQYF

V gene: TRBV27
J gene: TRBJ1-1
clone size: few
D gene: -
CDR3 DNA: TGTGCCAGCAAACTGAATAAGGACCTTTCACTGGCTTTCTTT
CDR3 protein: CASKLNKDLSLAFF

V gene: TRBV28
J gene: TRBJ1-4
clone size: -
D gene: -
CDR3 DNA: TGTGCCAGCAGTTTATCCGGCCCAGTTATGGGAACTAATGAAAAACTGTTTTTT
CDR3 protein: CASSLSGPVMGTNEKLFF

V gene: TRBV25-1
J gene: TRBJ1-5
clone size: -
D gene: -
CDR3 DNA: TGTGCCAGCAGTGAAGAAGGGGTTGGTCAGCCCCAGCATTTT
CDR3 protein: CASSEEGVGQPQHF

V gene: TRBV12-3/TRBV12-4
J gene: TRBJ2-1
clone size: -
D gene: TRBD2
CDR3 DNA: TGTGCCAGCAGTCCCCCAGCTAGCGGGAGTTACTACAATGAGCAGTTCTTC
CDR3 protein: CASSPPASGSYYNEQFF

V gene: TRBV7-2
J gene: TRBJ2-1
clone size: -
D gene: -
CDR3 DNA: TGTGCCAGCAGCACCTACCCCAGGGGATCCTACAATGAGCAGTTCTTC
CDR3 protein: CASSTYPRGSYNEQFF

V gene: TRBV10-3
J gene: TRBJ2-7
clone size: -
D gene: -
CDR3 DNA: TGTGCCATCAGTGCCCAGGCCACCAACTCCTACGAGCAGTACTTC
CDR3 protein: CAISAQATNSYEQYF

V gene: TRBV12-3/TRBV12-4
J gene: TRBJ1-1
clone size: -
D gene: TRBD1
CDR3 DNA: TGTGCCAGCAGTTTCGACACGGGACAGGGGGCTGTGCTCGCTTTCTTT
CDR3 protein: CASSFDTGQGAVLAFF

V gene: TRBV20-1
J gene: TRBJ2-1
clone size: few
D gene: -
CDR3 DNA: TGCAGTGCTAGACCCGGGAGAATCAGCCATGAGCAGTTCTTC
CDR3 protein: CSARPGRISHEQFF

V gene: TRBV12-3/TRBV12-4
J gene: TRBJ2-2
clone size: -
D gene: -
CDR3 DNA: TGTGCCAGCAGTTCAGGGTTACCCGGGGAGCTGTTTTTT
CDR3 protein: CASSSGLPGELFF

V gene: TRBV13
J gene: TRBJ2-7
clone size: -
D gene: -
CDR3 DNA: TGTGCCAGCAGCTTGCCAGAATCTTCCTACGAGCAGTACTTC
CDR3 protein: CASSLPESSYEQYF

V gene: TRBV7-2
J gene: TRBJ2-7
clone size: -
D gene: -
CDR3 DNA: TGTGCCAGCAGCCTGGACCCATCTACCTACGAGCAGTACTTC
CDR3 protein: CASSLDPSTYEQYF

V gene: TRBV27
J gene: TRBJ1-2
clone size: -
D gene: TRBD1
CDR3 DNA: TGTGCCAGTGGGTCTGGACAGGGATCTAACTATGGCTACACCTTC
CDR3 protein: CASGSGQGSNYGYTF

V gene: TRBV5-1
J gene: TRBJ2-6
clone size: once
D gene: -
CDR3 DNA: TGCGCCAGCAGCCCGGGACACGACTCTGGGGCCAACGTCCTGACTTTC
CDR3 protein: CASSPGHDSGANVLTF

V gene: TRBV20-1
J gene: TRBJ2-7
clone size: -
D gene: -
CDR3 DNA: TGCAGTGCTAGACACAGGGACGAGCAGTACTTC
CDR3 protein: CSARHRDEQYF

V gene: TRBV14
J gene: TRBJ1-1
clone size: -
D gene: -
CDR3 DNA: TGTGCCAGCAGCGGCTTTTGGGACACTGAAGCTTTCTTT
CDR3 protein: CASSGFWDTEAFF

V gene: TRBV7-2
J gene: TRBJ1-4
clone size: few
D gene: -
CDR3 DNA: TGTGCCAGCAGCTTAGACTTTTCTGCGGTGTCTAATGAAAAACTGTTTTTT
CDR3 protein: CASSLDFSAVSNEKLFF

V gene: TRBV5-1
J gene: TRBJ2-7
clone size: few
D gene: TRBD1
CDR3 DNA: TGCGCCAGCAGCTTCCTGGGACAGTCCTACGAGCAGTACTTC
CDR3 protein: CASSFLGQSYEQYF

V gene: TRBV4-1
J gene: TRBJ1-5
clone size: -
D gene: -
CDR3 DNA: TGCGCCAGCAGCCAAGATAGGAGTAGCAATCAGCCCCAGCATTTT
CDR3 protein: CASSQDRSSNQPQHF

V gene: TRBV18
J gene: TRBJ2-3
clone size: once
D gene: TRBD1
CDR3 DNA: TGTGCCAGCTCACTCGACAGGGGGCGCCGAACAGATACGCAGTATTTT
CDR3 protein: CASSLDRGRRTDTQYF

V gene: TRBV7-9
J gene: TRBJ2-3
clone size: -
D gene: -
CDR3 DNA: TGTGCCAGCAGCTTGGTGTACAGATTATCAGATACGCAGTATTTT
CDR3 protein: CASSLVYRLSDTQYF

V gene: TRBV20-1
J gene: TRBJ2-1
clone size: -
D gene: TRBD2
CDR3 DNA: TGCAGTGCTCAGCTAGCGGGAGGGAGGAATGAGCAGTTCTTC
CDR3 protein: CSAQLAGGRNEQFF

V gene: TRBV5-1
J gene: TRBJ2-1
clone size: many
D gene: TRBD2
CDR3 DNA: TGCGCCAGCAGCTCCGGGGGACTAGCGGGAATCTACAATGAGCAGTTCTTC
CDR3 protein: CASSSGGLAGIYNEQFF

V gene: TRBV5-5
J gene: TRBJ2-5
clone size: -
D gene: TRBD1
CDR3 DNA: TGTGCCAGCAGCTATGGACAGGGGCCTGGAGAGACCCAGTACTTC
CDR3 protein: CASSYGQGPGETQYF

V gene: TRBV3-1
J gene: TRBJ2-5
clone size: -
D gene: -
CDR3 DNA: TGTGCCAGCAGCCAAGATCGGGCAGCCGGGGAGACCCAGTACTTC
CDR3 protein: CASSQDRAAGETQYF

V gene: TRBV28
J gene: TRBJ2-5
clone size: -
D gene: -
CDR3 DNA: TGTGCCAGCAGTCTCCCCGGGACACCAGAGACCCAGTACTTC
CDR3 protein: CASSLPGTPETQYF

V gene: TRBV7-8
J gene: TRBJ2-7
clone size: -
D gene: TRBD2
CDR3 DNA: TGTGCCAGCAGCTTCCAAACTAGACTAGCGGCTAGCTCCTACGAGCAGTACTTC
CDR3 protein: CASSFQTRLAASSYEQYF

V gene: TRBV5-4
J gene: TRBJ1-5
clone size: -
D gene: -
CDR3 DNA: TGTGCCAGCAGCTTAGGGTTCAATCAGCCCCAGCATTTT
CDR3 protein: CASSLGFNQPQHF

V gene: TRBV20-1
J gene: TRBJ1-5
clone size: -
D gene: -
CDR3 DNA: TGCAGTGCTAGAGCCCCCCTGGGCAATCAGCCCCAGCATTTT
CDR3 protein: CSARAPLGNQPQHF

V gene: TRBV20-1
J gene: TRBJ2-3
clone size: -
D gene: -
CDR3 DNA: TGCAGTGTCGACGGCCAGTCCACAGATACGCAGTATTTT
CDR3 protein: CSVDGQSTDTQYF

V gene: TRBV7-9
J gene: TRBJ2-1
clone size: -
D gene: -
CDR3 DNA: TGTGCCAGCAGCTTACCGGGAGAGGCACACGAGCAGTTCTTC
CDR3 protein: CASSLPGEAHEQFF

V gene: TRBV7-9
J gene: TRBJ1-4
clone size: -
D gene: TRBD1
CDR3 DNA: TGTGCCAGCAGTCGACGGGAGGGGGCTTTTGAAAAACTGTTTTTT
CDR3 protein: CASSRREGAFEKLFF

V gene: TRBV3-1
J gene: TRBJ2-2
clone size: -
D gene: -
CDR3 DNA: TGTGCCAGCAGCCGGGACCCTACTAACACCGGGGAGCTGTTTTTT
CDR3 protein: CASSRDPTNTGELFF

V gene: TRBV20-1
J gene: TRBJ2-1
clone size: few
D gene: -
CDR3 DNA: TGCAGTGCTAGAGATCTGGACCTCAATGAGCAGTTCTTC
CDR3 protein: CSARDLDLNEQFF

V gene: TRBV5-1
J gene: TRBJ2-7
clone size: few
D gene: -
CDR3 DNA: TGCGCCAGCAGCTTGGCTCCCGGGTCCATACCAGGCGAGCAGTACTTC
CDR3 protein: CASSLAPGSIPGEQYF

V gene: TRBV2
J gene: TRBJ2-7
clone size: -
D gene: -
CDR3 DNA: TGTGCCGGACGTAGGTACCCCTACGAGCAGTACTTC
CDR3 protein: CAGRRYPYEQYF

V gene: TRBV5-1
J gene: TRBJ2-7
clone size: -
D gene: -
CDR3 DNA: TGCGCCAGCAGCCCGGCCCAGGGAAGCTCCTACGAGCAGTACTTC
CDR3 protein: CASSPAQGSSYEQYF

V gene: TRBV6-5
J gene: TRBJ2-3
clone size: once
D gene: -
CDR3 DNA: TGTGCCAGCAGTTCCCAGGGGAGAGATACGCAGTATTTT
CDR3 protein: CASSSQGRDTQYF

V gene: TRBV20-1
J gene: TRBJ2-7
clone size: -
D gene: -
CDR3 DNA: TGCAGTGCTAGGGTTAGTGGAACGGAGGAGCAGTACTTC
CDR3 protein: CSARVSGTEEQYF

V gene: TRBV7-2
J gene: TRBJ2-5
clone size: few
D gene: -
CDR3 DNA: TGTGCCAGCAGCTCCCGGACTCAGGGGGGCCAAGAGACCCAGTACTTC
CDR3 protein: CASSSRTQGGQETQYF

V gene: TRBV5-4
J gene: TRBJ2-1
clone size: -
D gene: TRBD2
CDR3 DNA: TGTGCCAGCAGCTTGCGACTAGCGCACAACAATGAGCAGTTCTTC
CDR3 protein: CASSLRLAHNNEQFF

V gene: TRBV21-1
J gene: TRBJ2-5
clone size: -
D gene: -
CDR3 DNA: TGTGCCAGCAGCAAAGCCGCGCCTGTGACAGTACTACAAGAGACCCAGTACTTC
CDR3 protein: CASSKAAPVTVLQETQYF

V gene: TRBV20-1
J gene: TRBJ2-3
clone size: few
D gene: TRBD2
CDR3 DNA: TGCAGTGCTAGACGGGGACTAGCCGGGGCCCTTAGCACAGATACGCAGTATTTT
CDR3 protein: CSARRGLAGALSTDTQYF

V gene: TRBV12-3/TRBV12-4
J gene: TRBJ2-2
clone size: -
D gene: -
CDR3 DNA: TGTGCCAGCAGCGGGCCGAACACCGGGGAGCTGTTTTTT
CDR3 protein: CASSGPNTGELFF

V gene: TRBV5-1
J gene: TRBJ2-1
clone size: -
D gene: TRBD1
CDR3 DNA: TGCGCCACCCGCCCTCCGGGACAGGTCTACAATGAGCAGTTCTTC
CDR3 protein: CATRPPGQVYNEQFF

V gene: TRBV20-1
J gene: TRBJ2-5
clone size: -
D gene: -
CDR3 DNA: TGCGGTGTTCCGGTTCAAGAGACCCAGTACTTC
CDR3 protein: CGVPVQETQYF

V gene: TRBV7-2
J gene: TRBJ1-1
clone size: -
D gene: -
CDR3 DNA: TGTGCCAGCAGCTTAGTAGGCTGGGGCACTGAAGCTTTCTTT
CDR3 protein: CASSLVGWGTEAFF

V gene: TRBV3-1
J gene: TRBJ2-1
clone size: -
D gene: -
CDR3 DNA: TGTGCCAGCAGCCCTTACTTAGCCAATGAGCAGTTCTTC
CDR3 protein: CASSPYLANEQFF

V gene: TRBV7-9
J gene: TRBJ2-7
clone size: once
D gene: -
CDR3 DNA: TGTGCCAGCAGCTTTATGAGCTCCTACGAGCAGTACTTC
CDR3 protein: CASSFMSSYEQYF